There are many counts of the clone carrying this T cell receptor (beta chain). The CDR3 runs to 15 residues. Germline V CDR1 and CDR2: DFQATT, SNEGSKA (reference sequence). Trimming cost V 3 bases and J 5 bases; bases outside gene matches: 11. From the 5' RACE reads, TCRdb called clonotypes with MiXCR, one entry per CDR3 protein. The sample lists about 43,000 distinct CDR3 sequences; roughly 23% were seen once. Cells sorted as Tregs were CD4+, CD25+ and CD127-/low. This clonotype originated in a female donor with breast cancer. The source material was Tregs sorted from a lymph node. V usage is TRBV20-1 and J usage is TRBJ2-3; 7 positions match TRBD2. The CDR3 sequence is CSASFRVGGKDTQYF. The CDR3 bases are TGCAGTGCTAGTTTCAGGGTGGGAGGGAAAGATACGCAGTATTTT.